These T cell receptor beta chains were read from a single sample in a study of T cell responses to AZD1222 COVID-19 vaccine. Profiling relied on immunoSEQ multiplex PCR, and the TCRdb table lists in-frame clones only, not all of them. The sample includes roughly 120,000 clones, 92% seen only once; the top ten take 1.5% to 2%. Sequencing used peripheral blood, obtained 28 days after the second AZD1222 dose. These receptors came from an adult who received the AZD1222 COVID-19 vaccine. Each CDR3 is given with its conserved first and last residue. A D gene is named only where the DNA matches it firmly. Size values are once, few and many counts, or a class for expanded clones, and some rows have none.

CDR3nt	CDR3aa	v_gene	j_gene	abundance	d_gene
TGTGCCAGCAGTTACGACGAGGGAGGTGCCTACGAGCAGTACTTC	CASSYDEGGAYEQYF	TRBV6-5	TRBJ2-7	.	.
TGTGCCAGCAGCTTTCAGGGTAGGGACACTGAAGCTTTCTTT	CASSFQGRDTEAFF	TRBV13	TRBJ1-1	few	.
TGTGCCAGCAGCCCCGCAGGGGTGAGGGGGGAGCAGTACTTC	CASSPAGVRGEQYF	TRBV6-5	TRBJ2-7	.	.
TGCGCCAGCAGCTTGACAGGGTTCGGAGAGACCCAGTACTTC	CASSLTGFGETQYF	TRBV5-1	TRBJ2-5	.	.
TGTGCCAGCAGTTTACACGGGCGACTAGCGGCGTACGAGCAGTACTTC	CASSLHGRLAAYEQYF	TRBV28	TRBJ2-7	.	TRBD2
TGTGCCAGCAGTTTAGGGGGCGGTTCAGCTAACTATGGCTACACCTTC	CASSLGGGSANYGYTF	TRBV28	TRBJ1-2	.	.
TGTGCCAGCAGCCCCCATCCCGGACTACCTAAAACGTACAATGAGCAGTTCTTC	CASSPHPGLPKTYNEQFF	TRBV11-3	TRBJ2-1	.	.
TGTGCCAGCAGCTTATTGGGGACAGCGAATTCACCCCTCCACTTT	CASSLLGTANSPLHF	TRBV7-3	TRBJ1-6	.	TRBD1
TGTGCCTGGAGCGCTGTAGCTGGAAACACCATATATTTT	CAWSAVAGNTIYF	TRBV30	TRBJ1-3	.	.
TGTGCCAGCAGCACCCGAGCGGGAGGATCTTACGAGCAGTACTTC	CASSTRAGGSYEQYF	TRBV7-8	TRBJ2-7	.	TRBD2
TGTGCCAGCAGCGCCGATCAGGGAGTCAATCAGCCCCAGCATTTT	CASSADQGVNQPQHF	TRBV9	TRBJ1-5	once	.
TGTGCCAGCAGTTCAACAGGGGGCAGCAATCAGCCCCAGCATTTT	CASSSTGGSNQPQHF	TRBV28	TRBJ1-5	.	TRBD1
TGTGCCAGTCGCAGCAAAAGGAGGAGCTCCTACAATGAGCAGTTCTTC	CASRSKRRSSYNEQFF	TRBV19	TRBJ2-1	.	.
TGTGCCAGCTCACCAAATACATTTCGGGGGGCACCTAACTATGGCTACACCTTC	CASSPNTFRGAPNYGYTF	TRBV18	TRBJ1-2	.	.
TGTGCCAGCAGTCCCCAGCCTTATAGCGGGAGTAACGAGAATGAGCAGTTCTTC	CASSPQPYSGSNENEQFF	TRBV27	TRBJ2-1	.	TRBD2
TGCGCCAGCAGCTCCCCGACCGGGACTGAAGCTTTCTTT	CASSSPTGTEAFF	TRBV5-1	TRBJ1-1	.	.
TGTGCCAGCAGCACCACAGGGAACACCGGGGAGCTGTTTTTT	CASSTTGNTGELFF	TRBV6-5	TRBJ2-2	.	.
TGTGCCAGCAGCTTGGGGCCGAGCCAAGACACCGGGGAGCTGTTTTTT	CASSLGPSQDTGELFF	TRBV5-6	TRBJ2-2	.	.
TGTGCCAGCAGCCAGGGGACAGGGTCAGAGACCCAGTACTTC	CASSQGTGSETQYF	TRBV3-1/TRBV3-2	TRBJ2-5	.	TRBD1
TGTGCCAGCAGTGAGCGGCATGAGCAGTTCTTC	CASSERHEQFF	TRBV2	TRBJ2-1	.	.
TGTGCTAGTGGTTTCGGGTCAGGGTGGGACCCCCGAACAGATACGCAGTATTTT	CASGFGSGWDPRTDTQYF	TRBV12-5	TRBJ2-3	.	.
TGTGCCAGCAGCACCTACGGGCCAGGGGGAGGTGAGACCCAGTACTTC	CASSTYGPGGGETQYF	TRBV7-2	TRBJ2-5	few	.
TGTGCCAGTAGTATAGCGCCACTCCAGGGCGAGCAGTACTTC	CASSIAPLQGEQYF	TRBV19	TRBJ2-7	few	.
TGTGCCAGCAGTTTATCAGGGGGGACTCGGAAGACTGAAGCTTTCTTT	CASSLSGGTRKTEAFF	TRBV27	TRBJ1-1	.	.
TGTGCCACCAGTGAATCGGGGACCTTCTCCTACGAGCAGTACTTC	CATSESGTFSYEQYF	TRBV24-1	TRBJ2-7	once	.
TGTGCCAGCAGAGGGACTTATACAGGAAACAATGAGCAGTTCTTC	CASRGTYTGNNEQFF	TRBV6-5	TRBJ2-1	.	.
TGTGCCAGCAGCCCCGGGACAGGGAGAGGCTACACCTTC	CASSPGTGRGYTF	TRBV6-5	TRBJ1-2	.	TRBD1
TGTGCCAGCAGCCAAGAAGCAGGGGGTTGGTACGAGCAGTACTTC	CASSQEAGGWYEQYF	TRBV3-1/TRBV3-2	TRBJ2-7	once	TRBD1
TGTGCCTGGAGTCCGGGAAGCACAGATACGCAGTATTTT	CAWSPGSTDTQYF	TRBV30	TRBJ2-3	.	.
TGTGCCACCAGCAGAGATACAGGCAGGCCGCAGCCCCAGCATTTT	CATSRDTGRPQPQHF	TRBV15	TRBJ1-5	.	.
TGTGCCAGCAGCCAAGCCGGGACCCAGTACTTC	CASSQAGTQYF	TRBV3-1/TRBV3-2	TRBJ2-5	once	.
TGCGCCAGCAGTCAACCCGGGACAGGGACGGGGGAAAAACTGTTTTTT	CASSQPGTGTGEKLFF	TRBV4-1	TRBJ1-4	.	TRBD1
TGTGCCAGCAGCTCAGACTTCTCCCGGGATGAGCAGTTCTTC	CASSSDFSRDEQFF	TRBV7-9	TRBJ2-1	.	.
TGTGCCAGCAGTCCAAGGACAGGTGAAAAACTGTTTTTT	CASSPRTGEKLFF	TRBV27	TRBJ1-4	.	TRBD1
TGTGCCAGCAGCCCGCAGATAGGGATGAACACTGAAGCTTTCTTT	CASSPQIGMNTEAFF	TRBV21-1	TRBJ1-1	.	.
TGTGCCAGCAGCTTTTACAGGGTCCCCATGGATGAGCAGTTCTTC	CASSFYRVPMDEQFF	TRBV5-4	TRBJ2-1	.	.
TGTGCCAGCAGCGCTCCGGGTGGGGAAGTGATAAACAATGAGCAGTTCTTC	CASSAPGGEVINNEQFF	TRBV7-2	TRBJ2-1	once	.
TGTGCCAGCAGTGAAAGCTTAGCGGGAGGCCTCTCCAACAATGAGCAGTTCTTC	CASSESLAGGLSNNEQFF	TRBV6-1	TRBJ2-1	.	TRBD2
TGTGCCAGCAGGCAAGCGGGAGGGCTTGGGGAGACCCAGTACTTC	CASRQAGGLGETQYF	TRBV28	TRBJ2-5	.	TRBD2
TGCAGCGTTGAAGTCCGGGGCGACTATGGCTACACCTTC	CSVEVRGDYGYTF	TRBV29-1	TRBJ1-2	.	.
TGTGCCAGCAGTTTAGGGACAGGGGTTGGTGGAGATCAGCCCCAGCATTTT	CASSLGTGVGGDQPQHF	TRBV27	TRBJ1-5	.	TRBD1
TGTGCCAGCAGTGACACCGGGGAGCTGTTTTTT	CASSDTGELFF	TRBV9	TRBJ2-2	.	.
TGTGCCAGCAGTGAACCGGGACGGATTTACGAGCAGTACTTC	CASSEPGRIYEQYF	TRBV6-1	TRBJ2-7	.	.
TGTGCCAGCAGCTTAGCGGGCGGCGGGCCAAGCACAGATACGCAGTATTTT	CASSLAGGGPSTDTQYF	TRBV7-9	TRBJ2-3	.	.
TGTGCCAGCAGCCCCCTAGCGACCAATGAGCAGTTCTTC	CASSPLATNEQFF	TRBV4-2	TRBJ2-1	.	.
TGTGCCAGCAGTTCCCCAGCGGGGGAGCAGTTCTTC	CASSSPAGEQFF	TRBV6-2/TRBV6-3	TRBJ2-1	.	TRBD2
TGTGCCAGCAGCTTGGACGGGAACTATGGCTACACCTTC	CASSLDGNYGYTF	TRBV5-4	TRBJ1-2	.	.
TGTGCCAGTAGTATAGGAGGGGTTAACACTGAAGCTTTCTTT	CASSIGGVNTEAFF	TRBV19	TRBJ1-1	.	.
TGTGCCAGCAGCTTTTGGATTGAGTCAGAGACCCAGTACTTC	CASSFWIESETQYF	TRBV11-2	TRBJ2-5	.	.
TGTGCCAGCAGGGCAGGGACAATCTCCGGGGATACGCAGTATTTT	CASRAGTISGDTQYF	TRBV2	TRBJ2-3	.	.